This entry features one T cell receptor beta chain sequence. Its antigen is as yet unknown. Data came from immunoSEQ multiplex PCR; TCRdb stores just in-frame clones and leaves some out. The data hold 45,000 to 60,000 clones, with more than 75% observed a single time. The CDR3 length is 14 residues. Between the trimmed V and J ends, which lost 3 bases and 4 bases, there was a span of 12 bases. Germline assignment: CDR1 LNHDA and CDR2 SQIVND (reference sequence). The sample comes from a study of a mutant IDH1 vaccine in newly diagnosed glioma. Time point: week 35, safety follow-up. A 20-mer mutant IDH1 peptide at 300 ug was injected subcutaneously with topical imiquimod.

The chain employs TRBV19 and TRBJ1-1; TRBD1 is a possible D gene (5 bases). This receptor was identified in a woman between 40 and 50 years old with glioma. The sample in question was PBMCs, obtained from a glioma patient whose treatment included an IDH1 peptide vaccine. CDR3 DNA: TGTGCCAGTAGTATGAGGCAGGGTGTCACTGAAGCTTTCTTT. Its translation: CASSMRQGVTEAFF.